This T cell receptor (beta chain) was profiled in a study of blood T cell repertoires in COVID-19. About the research overall: Sites in the United States, Italy and Spain provided acute and convalescent COVID-19 samples.

Germline CDR1 is SGHNT and CDR2 is YYREEE (reference sequence). V was shortened by 6 bases and J by 0 bases, with 21 bases between the two germline ends. CDR3 length: 18 amino acids. Profiled with immunoSEQ multiplex PCR; TCRdb holds only in-frame clones, not every one. The sample lists about 480,000 clones, around 88% occurring once. The specimen was peripheral blood. The receptor comes from a woman aged 50 to 60 with COVID-19, enrolled during active disease. The gene calls are TRBV5-4 and TRBJ2-2; D gene ambiguous. The CDR3 DNA follows: TGTGCCAGCACCGACAAAGTAACAAGCTCTGCGAACACCGGGGAGCTGTTTTTT. Its translation is CASTDKVTSSANTGELFF.